This TCR beta chain originates from a study of human T cells and chemical hapten exposure. RNA extraction used unfractionated whole blood as the source of total RNA. MiXCR was run by TCRdb on the 5' RACE reads, yielding one entry per CDR3 protein. The sample holds about 81,000 distinct CDR3 sequences, about 8% seen once. V was shortened by 2 bases and J by 5 bases, with 16 bases between the two germline ends. The germline V gene encodes CDR1 MNHEY and CDR2 SVGEGT. The CDR3 totals 16 residues. The clonotype was recovered from a male donor in good health. The genes are TRBV6-2 or TRBV6-3 and TRBJ2-1; D perhaps matches TRBD2 (7 bases). The CDR3 nucleotides read TGTGCCAGCAGTTACCTGGCGGGGGCCTTCGACAATGAGCAGTTCTTC. Its translation: CASSYLAGAFDNEQFF.